These 18 T cell receptor beta chains were sequenced from one sample in a study of T cells in Graves' hyperthyroidism and ophthalmopathy. TCR beta CDR3 regions were amplified from RNA. Primed by the HTBI set, a first-round RT-PCR was run on the TCR CDR3. TCRdb passed the multiplex PCR reads through MiXCR, listing each CDR3 protein once. The sample holds about 200,000 distinct CDR3 sequences, approximately 16% seen once. Input material: blood. The receptors shown here come from a woman aged 45 to 65 with Graves' hyperthyroidism.

This clonotype was seen many times. The chain recombines TRBV3-1 with TRBJ2-1; 8 bases align to TRBD2. This CDR3 spans 15 amino acids. Germline V gene lookup returns CDR1 LGHDT and CDR2 YNNKEL (reference sequence). V lost 4 bases and J lost 5; bases outside the gene matches: 7. This CDR3 reads CASSLTAGAHNEQFF. The CDR3 DNA follows: TGTGCCAGCAGCCTTACAGCGGGAGCCCACAATGAGCAGTTCTTC.

This clonotype was recorded many times. The J gene is TRBJ2-7, the V gene TRBV11-2, with D possibly being TRBD2 (5 bases). Trimming cost V 5 bases and J 3 bases, with 20 bases left between them. From germline, CDR1 is SGHAT and CDR2 FQNNGV. The CDR3 consists of 16 residues. The chain's CDR3 is CASSDTRVASLYEQYF. CDR3 nucleotide sequence: TGTGCCAGCAGCGATACGAGGGTAGCGTCGCTCTACGAGCAGTACTTC. Combining the CDR3 with reference TRBV11-2 and TRBJ2-7 gives the whole variable domain EAGVAQSPRYKIIEKRQSVAFWCNPISGHATLYWYQQILGQGPKLLIQFQNNGVVDDSQLPKDRFSAERLKGVDSTLKIQPAKLEDSAVYLCASSDTRVASLYEQYFGPGTRLTVT.

This chain connects TRBV5-1 to TRBJ1-2; maybe TRBD1 (5 bases). The CDR3 totals 14 residues. The V and J ends lost 0 bases and 9 bases respectively, with 15 bases between them. From germline, CDR1 is SGHRS and CDR2 YFSETQ. The CDR3 reads CASSLDRRPYSYTF. DNA of the CDR3: TGCGCCAGCAGCTTGGACAGGCGTCCGTATAGCTACACCTTC.

The rearrangement uses TRBV6-1 and TRBJ1-1, with TRBD1 identical over 9 bases. Germline CDR1 MNHNS, CDR2 SASEGT. This CDR3 comprises 14 residues. Losses at the gene ends were 3 bases for V and 4 bases for J; bases not matched to a gene: 3. The DNA of the CDR3 is TGTGCCAGCAGTGACCGACAGGGGGGCACTGAAGCTTTCTTT. Protein sequence: CASSDRQGGTEAFF.

This clonotype occurred many times. The chain uses TRBV11-2 and TRBJ2-7, with D unresolved. Germline lookup yields CDR1 SGHAT and CDR2 FQNNGV. This CDR3 is built from 13 residues. Trimming took off 6 bases at V and 3 bases at J, with 12 bases between the two ends. CDR3 residues: CASRERLYYEQYF. DNA for the CDR3: TGTGCCAGCAGGGAGCGCCTTTACTACGAGCAGTACTTC.

This clonotype was observed many times. This sequence joins TRBV29-1 and TRBJ1-1, with unresolved D. The germline CDR1 and CDR2 sequences are SQVTM and ANQGSEA. CDR3 size: 12 residues. V lost 6 bases to trimming and J lost 5 bases, with 13 bases between them. The CDR3 sequence is CSVRVGTTEAFF. The DNA of the CDR3 is TGCAGCGTGCGGGTAGGAACAACTGAAGCTTTCTTT.

This clonotype came up a few times. The chain uses TRBV28 and TRBJ1-2, with D possibly TRBD1 on 6 matching bases. This CDR3 has 15 amino acids. Germline V gene data show CDR1 as MDHEN and CDR2 as SYDVKM. Trimming cost V 7 bases and J 6 bases, with 21 bases left between them. CDR3 in amino acids: CASTDTSTGRDGYTF. CDR3 nucleotides: TGTGCCAGCACCGACACGTCGACAGGAAGGGATGGCTACACCTTC.

This clonotype was observed at least ten times. The V and J genes are TRBV6-6 and TRBJ1-4; D call uncertain. With 0 bases removed from V and 0 bases from J, the gap between germline ends came to 8 bases. This CDR3 is 16 amino acids long. The germline gives CDR1 MNHNY, CDR2 SVGAGI (reference sequence). Here the CDR3 DNA reads TGTGCCAGCAGTTACTCTCAGCCCGCAACTAATGAAAAACTGTTTTTT. Protein product: CASSYSQPATNEKLFF.

This clonotype was recorded at least ten times. The chain links TRBV12-3 or TRBV12-4 to TRBJ2-7; D perhaps matches TRBD2 (5 bases). This CDR3 is 16 amino acids long. Trimming pared 3 bases from V and 3 bases from J, leaving 18 bases between. The CDR3 DNA reads TGTGCCAGCAGTTTTAGCGCAGTTCCTTTAGTCTACGAGCAGTACTTC. It translates to CASSFSAVPLVYEQYF.

In its sample, this clonotype was seen many times. The chain uses TRBV2 and TRBJ1-5; D gene unclear. Germline V gene lookup returns CDR1 SNHLY and CDR2 FYNNEI. Trimming removed 4 bases at V and 0 bases at J, with 16 bases between. The CDR3 runs 17 residues. CDR3 residues: CASSVSRRVYSNQPQHF. For the CDR3, the DNA is TGTGCCAGCAGTGTAAGTAGGCGCGTCTATAGCAATCAGCCCCAGCATTTT. Full variable domain (remainder filled in from reference TRBV2 and TRBJ1-5): EPEVTQTPSHQVTQMGQEVILRCVPISNHLYFYWYRQILGQKVEFLVSFYNNEISEKSEIFDDQFSVERPDGSNFTLKIRSTKLEDSAMYFCASSVSRRVYSNQPQHFGDGTRLSIL.

In regard to this clonotype: A much bigger clone sits one base away, suggesting this may be a read error. This chain connects TRBV6-2 or TRBV6-3 to TRBJ2-7; 10 bases are a match to TRBD2. Germline CDR1 and CDR2: MNHEY and SVGEGT. Trimming at V came to 8 bases and at J to 0 bases, leaving 10 bases not matched to a gene. There are 16 residues in the CDR3. CDR3 loop: CASGIFSSGSSYEQYF. The CDR3, as DNA: TGTGCCAGCGGGATATTCTCTAGCGGGAGCTCCTACGAGCAGTACTTC.

This clonotype was picked up many times. The chain is built from TRBV18 and TRBJ1-1; unclear D gene. Trimming took 3 bases from V and 7 from J, leaving 12 bases between them. The CDR3 loop spans 13 amino acids. CDR1 KGHSH and CDR2 LQKENI come from the germline V gene. The CDR3, as DNA: TGTGCCAGCTCACCCCCGACCGCTATTGAAGCTTTCTTT. Translated: CASSPPTAIEAFF.

This clonotype was observed at least ten times. V usage is TRBV29-1 and J usage is TRBJ2-7; 7 bases fit TRBD2. Germline assignment: CDR1 SQVTM and CDR2 ANQGSEA. V shed 0 bases, J shed 2 bases, and the junction held 1 base outside the gene matches. The CDR3 has 13 amino acids. The CDR3: CSVEDGGTYEQYF. DNA for the CDR3: TGCAGCGTTGAAGACGGGGGGACCTACGAGCAGTACTTC.

A remark on this clonotype: Without the conserved terminal phenylalanine or tryptophan, this CDR3 likely stems from a read error. This sequence joins TRBV18 and TRBJ2-5; no reliable D call. The CDR3 spans 11 residues. Germline assignment: CDR1 KGHSH and CDR2 LQKENI. Trimming removed 3 bases at V and 5 bases at J, with 4 bases between. The CDR3 nucleotides are TGTGCCAGCTCACCCGGGGAGACCCAGTACCTC. Its translation is CASSPGETQYL.

This clonotype was observed a handful of times. The rearrangement links TRBV6-1 to TRBJ2-7; TRBD2 aligns across 7 bases. V was pared by 0 bases and J by 1 base, with 3 bases of the junction left unmatched. This CDR3 has 15 amino acids. Germline assignment: CDR1 MNHNS and CDR2 SASEGT. This CDR3 is CASSEAYGGSYEQYF. The CDR3 DNA sequence: TGTGCCAGCAGTGAAGCGTACGGGGGGTCCTACGAGCAGTACTTC.

The chain uses TRBV6-9 and TRBJ1-5, with unresolved D. The CDR3 has 17 residues. Germline CDR1 MNHGY, CDR2 SVAAGI. V gave up 4 bases and J gave up 3 bases, with 19 bases separating them. The CDR3 is CASSFRPKDTNNQPQHF. Written as DNA, the CDR3 is TGTGCCAGCAGTTTCCGGCCAAAAGACACTAACAATCAGCCCCAGCATTTT.

This clonotype was observed once. The gene calls are TRBV5-1 and TRBJ1-4, with no clear D. V was trimmed by 0 bases and J by 8 bases, leaving 14 bases between them. This CDR3 is built from 15 residues. CDR1 SGHRS and CDR2 YFSETQ come from the germline V gene. The CDR3 nucleotides read TGCGCCAGCAGCTTGGATGGGGAACTGGGGGAAAAACTGTTTTTT. Translating it yields CASSLDGELGEKLFF.

The chain couples TRBV5-8 to TRBJ1-1; 12 nucleotides align to TRBD1. CDR1 is SGHTS and CDR2 is YDEGEE in the germline V gene. Trimming at V came to 0 bases and at J to 7 bases, leaving 10 bases not matched to a gene. This CDR3 contains 17 residues. The CDR3 here is CASSLAQVWDRGLEAFF. CDR3 coding DNA: TGTGCCAGCAGCTTGGCCCAGGTGTGGGACAGGGGGCTTGAAGCTTTCTTT.